Sequencing of this T cell receptor beta chain was carried out in a study of cytomegalovirus exposure and HLA in healthy donors. Germline V gene sequence: CDR1 SGHTA, CDR2 FQGNSA. CDR3 length equals 18 residues. Trimming removed 3 bases from V and 5 bases from J; junction bases left unmatched: 10. A remark on this clone: The antigen is undetermined.

General study results and limits: Apparent HLA restriction characterized most CMV-associated TCR beta chains in a later analysis. Because they were indistinguishable, some V segments, including TRBV6-2 and TRBV6-3, were excluded.

Both 60 Vbeta primers and 13 Jbeta primers went into the PCR. Authors' data handling: The authors later counted roughly 79 million unique TCR beta chains, some 9.9 million of them shared. TCRdb's copy holds only in-frame clones and misses some; the assay was immunoSEQ multiplex PCR. The V and J calls and clone size come from that table; D and trimming were worked out from the DNA. The data hold fewer than 90,000 clones, with 60% to 80% observed a single time. The chain recombines TRBV7-2 with TRBJ2-3, with TRBD2 matching over 14 bases. The clonotype was recovered from a female donor in good health and CMV-seronegative. Sequencing was performed on PBMCs. The CDR3 sequence is CASSLTSGRGRSGDTQYF. Written as DNA, the CDR3 is TGTGCCAGCAGCTTGACTAGCGGGAGGGGCAGGTCGGGAGATACGCAGTATTTT.